This T cell receptor beta chain is drawn from a study of OX40 agonist ivuxolimab in advanced cancers. Concerning the study at large: The costimulatory receptor OX40 (CD134) was targeted by ivuxolimab, a fully human IgG2 agonistic monoclonal antibody. Intravenous ivuxolimab was administered to patients every 2 weeks at six dose levels: 0.01, 0.1, 0.3, 1.5, 3 and 10 mg/kg. Of the roughly 54 patients in dose escalation, approximately 20 had hepatocellular carcinoma, about 15 had melanoma, 9 had renal cell carcinoma and 9 had head and neck cancer. A male proportion of around 83% and a mean age of around 60 years, ranging from 23 to 79, were recorded for the dose-escalation cohort. Patients were allowed to have had prior anti-PD-1, anti-PD-L1 or anti-CTLA-4 therapy, and 40% to 45% of the dose-escalation patients had previously received checkpoint inhibitors. Partial responses were achieved by three dose-escalation patients, of whom one had hepatocellular carcinoma and two had cutaneous melanoma. Peripheral TCRbeta sequencing aimed to test whether ivuxolimab altered TCR sequence diversity and caused clonal T-cell expansion. The paper covers the monotherapy dose-escalation part of the phase I ivuxolimab trial, which included N of about 50 patients. Findings and caveats that apply to the study as a whole: In partial responders in the 0.1-3.0 mg/kg groups, normalized peripheral clonal expansion was found to be among the lowest, especially among CD8+ T cells. The antigen specificity of the clonally expanded peripheral T cells was not determined. On average, CD8+ T cells showed more expanded clones than CD4+ T cells after ivuxolimab. Low levels of normalized T-cell clonal expansion were also seen in some nonresponding patients. At doses of 0.1 to 3.0 mg/kg, clonal expansion of both CD4+ and CD8+ blood T cells was observed from baseline to week 6.

From the germline V gene (reference sequence), CDR1 is MNHEY and CDR2 is SMNVEV. The CDR3 holds 20 amino acids from the cysteine to the phenylalanine. Only the CDR3 DNA is retained, 60 bases long and in frame from the first base. V is cut back by 8 bases and J by 0 bases, with 15 bases in the junction unmatched. To sequence the TCRbeta CDR3 region, genomic DNA was isolated from the sorted cells. The immunoSEQ Assay was used for sequencing of TCRbeta CDR3 regions. TCRdb took this table from immuneACCESS and kept in-frame rearrangements with V and J called. Such tables lack part of the clones; where checked against another copy, unresolved V genes explain under half of the gap, and the rest is unexplained. This sample holds approximately 50,000 clones; 85% to 90% were observed only once. The ten largest clones capture 1.1% of the sample. A remark on this clone: Its cognate antigen has yet to be identified. Base-call qualities are not available, and no considerably larger clone is one nucleotide away.

Patients with autoimmune disease history or receiving systemic immunosuppression were excluded from the trial. Peripheral blood for TCR sequencing was drawn from every dose cohort at baseline, at cycle 4 day 1 and at cycle 7 day 1. Samples came from an open-label, multicenter, first-in-human phase I dose-escalation trial of ivuxolimab. Adults with locally advanced or metastatic melanoma, renal cell, hepatocellular, or head and neck squamous cell carcinoma were enrolled in the trial. Before TCR sequencing, CD4+ and CD8+ T cells were separately sorted from peripheral blood. This clonotype originated in an adult with an advanced solid tumor such as melanoma, head and neck, liver or kidney cancer. This specimen was CD4+ or CD8+ T cells sorted from blood, taken in a trial of the OX40 agonist ivuxolimab. The rearranged chain carries TRBV27 and TRBJ2-1; TRBD2 aligns with 14 central bases. The nucleotide sequence is given as TGTGCCAGCTTTCCCGGGACTAGCGGGAGACTCCAATACTCCTACAATGAGCAGTTCTTC. Its protein product is CASFPGTSGRLQYSYNEQFF.